The 30 T cell receptor beta chains in this list originate from one sample, sequenced in a study of T cells after yellow fever vaccination. TCRdb re-called the 5' RACE reads with MiXCR, one entry per CDR3 protein. Of 300,000 to 350,000 distinct CDR3 sequences listed, around a tenth are singletons. The sequencing here drew on CD4+ T cells sorted from PBMCs, taken 45 days after the yellow fever booster vaccination. The receptors were sampled from a young man who received the YFV17D yellow fever vaccine.

This clonotype came up a few times. The rearrangement uses TRBV20-1 and TRBJ1-1; 11 bases are a match to TRBD1. The ends lost 7 bases at V and 0 bases at J; junction bases unmatched: 4. Germline loops: CDR1 DFQATT, CDR2 SNEGSKA (reference sequence). The CDR3 runs to 14 residues. Here the CDR3 DNA reads TGCAGTGGGGACAGGGGGATCATGAACACTGAAGCTTTCTTT. This sequence encodes CSGDRGIMNTEAFF.

The chain is built from TRBV4-3 and TRBJ2-4, with D possibly matching TRBD2 (6 bases). The germline V and J ends were trimmed by 1 base and 7 bases, with 26 bases remaining between them. The CDR3 length is 19 residues. Germline V gene data show CDR1 as LGHNA and CDR2 as YSLEER. CDR3 nucleotide sequence: TGCGCCAGCAGCCAAGCGGTCAGGCAAACCTGGGCAAGCGGGAACATTCAGTACTTC. It translates to CASSQAVRQTWASGNIQYF.

This clonotype was picked up a small number of times. The chain employs TRBV11-3 and TRBJ2-1, with 16 bases aligning to TRBD2. This CDR3 has 17 amino acids. V shed 3 bases, J shed 2 bases, and the junction held 1 base outside the gene matches. CDR1 is SGHNT and CDR2 is YENEEA in the germline V gene. CDR3: CASSLGTSGGAYNEQFF. CDR3 DNA: TGTGCCAGCAGCTTGGGGACTAGCGGGGGGGCCTACAATGAGCAGTTCTTC.

This clonotype was counted between two and nine times. This chain connects TRBV25-1 to TRBJ1-3; D uncertain. Germline CDR1 MGHDK, CDR2 SYGVNS. V lost 3 bases and J lost 0, with 9 bases in between. CDR3 length equals 15 residues. The CDR3 here is CASSDSGDSGNTIYF. DNA for the CDR3: TGTGCCAGCAGTGATAGTGGCGACTCTGGAAACACCATATATTTT.

This clonotype has a handful of counts. V usage is TRBV9 and J usage is TRBJ2-5; 8 bases map to TRBD1. The CDR3 is 14 amino acids. Germline values: CDR1 SGDLS, CDR2 YYNGEE. Unmatched junction bases numbered 5, after V lost 3 bases and J lost 4 bases. The chain's CDR3 is CASSASGGGETQYF. The CDR3 DNA is TGTGCCAGCAGCGCCTCAGGGGGCGGAGAGACCCAGTACTTC.

This clonotype was observed at least ten times. The chain carries TRBV18 and TRBJ1-1, with 10 nucleotides matching TRBD1. This CDR3 has 15 amino acids. The V segment lost 2 bases and the J segment 3 bases; nucleotides outside the gene matches: 3. CDR1 is KGHSH, CDR2 LQKENI, per germline. The CDR3 nucleotides read TGTGCCAGCTCACCAAGGGGGACAGGGGACACTGAAGCTTTCTTT. As protein: CASSPRGTGDTEAFF. Based on the CDR3 plus reference TRBV18 and TRBJ1-1, the full variable domain is NAGVMQNPRHLVRRRGQEARLRCSPMKGHSHVYWYRQLPEEGLKFMVYLQKENIIDESGMPKERFSAEFPKEGPSILRIQQVVRGDSAAYFCASSPRGTGDTEAFFGQGTRLTVV.

This clonotype was seen a single time. The rearrangement uses TRBV4-3 and TRBJ2-5; a possible D gene is TRBD2 (5 bases). The CDR3 contains 16 residues. The germline V and J ends were trimmed by 0 bases and 4 bases, with 15 bases remaining between them. The germline V gene has CDR1 LGHNA and CDR2 YSLEER. CDR3 amino acids: CASSQDPVVGGETQYF. CDR3 nucleotides: TGCGCCAGCAGCCAAGATCCTGTCGTCGGAGGAGAGACCCAGTACTTC.

The chain couples TRBV5-4 to TRBJ2-3, with a possible D match to TRBD2 (7 bases). Trimming removed 4 bases from V and 2 bases from J, with 20 bases in between. This CDR3 has 17 amino acids. Germline CDR1 is SGHNT and CDR2 is YYREEE (reference sequence). The CDR3 loop reads CASSPSKGGGHTDTQYF. CDR3 coding DNA: TGTGCCAGCAGCCCAAGCAAGGGGGGGGGACACACAGATACGCAGTATTTT.

Only a few counts were recorded for this clonotype. This chain joins TRBV2 and TRBJ1-5; D unresolved. CDR1 is SNHLY and CDR2 is FYNNEI in the germline V gene. The germline V and J ends were trimmed by 5 bases and 4 bases, with 9 bases remaining between them. The CDR3 runs to 13 residues. CDR3: CASSSETNQPQHF. CDR3 DNA: TGTGCCAGCAGTTCGGAAACAAATCAGCCCCAGCATTTT. Variable domain in full (rest from reference TRBV2 and TRBJ1-5): EPEVTQTPSHQVTQMGQEVILRCVPISNHLYFYWYRQILGQKVEFLVSFYNNEISEKSEIFDDQFSVERPDGSNFTLKIRSTKLEDSAMYFCASSSETNQPQHFGDGTRLSIL.

Only a few counts were recorded for this clonotype. The genes are TRBV7-2 and TRBJ2-3; the D is unclear. V was pared by 5 bases and J by 3 bases, with 6 bases between. This CDR3 has 12 residues. Germline V gene sequence: CDR1 SGHTA, CDR2 FQGNSA. The chain's CDR3 is CASSAWTDTQYF. CDR3 bases: TGTGCCAGCAGCGCCTGGACAGATACGCAGTATTTT.

This clonotype was seen more than once but under ten times. This chain links TRBV30 with TRBJ1-2, with TRBD1 matching over 7 bases. Germline CDR1 GTSNPN, CDR2 SVGIG (reference sequence). The CDR3 totals 13 residues. With V trimmed by 3 bases and J by 4 bases, 5 bases remained unmatched. In nucleotides, the CDR3 is TGTGCCTGGAGACGGGACAGCGGCTATGGCTACACCTTC. It specifies CAWRRDSGYGYTF.

The chain's CDR3 is CASSQDGTSGGREQFF. The CDR3 DNA follows: TGCGCCAGCAGCCAAGACGGGACTAGCGGGGGGAGGGAGCAGTTCTTC. V is TRBV4-3 and J is TRBJ2-1; the match to TRBD2 covers 15 bases. CDR3 length: 16 amino acids. Per the germline V gene, CDR1 is LGHNA and CDR2 is YSLEER. V lost 0 bases and J lost 10; bases outside the gene matches: 4.

This clonotype was observed at least ten times. The rearrangement links TRBV5-1 to TRBJ1-4, with D perhaps TRBD1 (5 bases). Trimming removed 6 bases at V and 8 bases at J, with 17 bases between. Germline V gene sequence: CDR1 SGHRS, CDR2 YFSETQ. This CDR3 spans 14 amino acids. DNA of the CDR3: TGCGCCAGCAAATTAGGAGGGGATGGAGAAAAACTGTTTTTT. This encodes CASKLGGDGEKLFF. The variable domain in full, completed from reference TRBV5-1 and TRBJ1-4, reads KAGVTQTPRYLIKTRGQQVTLSCSPISGHRSVSWYQQTPGQGLQFLFEYFSETQRNKGNFPGRFSGRQFSNSRSEMNVSTLELGDSALYLCASKLGGDGEKLFFGSGTQLSVL.

In its sample, this clonotype was seen many times. V gene TRBV6-5 combines with J gene TRBJ2-3, with TRBD2 matching 11 bases. The J segment lost 1 base and the V segment lost 0 bases, leaving 6 bases of the junction unmatched. The CDR3 extends over 18 amino acids. The germline gives CDR1 MNHEY, CDR2 SVGAGI. CDR3 loop: CASSYSRRLAGRTDTQYF. The CDR3 coding sequence is TGTGCCAGCAGTTACTCGCGGCGACTAGCGGGGCGCACAGATACGCAGTATTTT.

Ten or more counts support this clonotype. One junction end does not reproduce the germline sequence, and a read error may be involved. The gene calls are TRBV18 and TRBJ2-1; D is unclear. CDR1 and CDR2 from the germline V gene are KGHSH and LQKENI. This CDR3 contains 16 residues. As DNA, the CDR3 is TGTGCCAGCTCTCCACGACTGTTAAGCTCCTACAATGAGCAGTTCTTC. Residues: CASSPRLLSSYNEQFF. The complete variable domain, with remaining parts taken from reference TRBV18 and TRBJ2-1, reads NAGVMQNPRHLVRRRGQEARLRCSPMKGHSHVYWYRQLPEEGLKFMVYLQKENIIDESGMPKERFSAEFPKEGPSILRIQQVVRGDSAAYFCASSPRLLSSYNEQFFGPGTRLTVL.

The J gene is TRBJ1-6, the V gene TRBV6-5; maybe TRBD1 (6 bases). Germline CDR1 is MNHEY and CDR2 is SVGAGI. V lost 6 bases, J lost 6 bases, and 9 bases lay in between. The CDR3 totals 13 residues. The CDR3 region has the DNA TGTGCCAGCAGAACAGGGTTTAATTCACCCCTCCACTTT. This translates into CASRTGFNSPLHF.

The genes are TRBV19 and TRBJ1-2, with a possible D match to TRBD1 (5 bases). Trimming removed 3 bases at V and 4 bases at J, with 12 bases between. Germline CDR1 and CDR2: LNHDA and SQIVND (reference sequence). There are 14 residues in the CDR3. This CDR3 reads CASSITGGGYGYTF. The CDR3 DNA follows: TGTGCCAGTAGTATTACAGGTGGAGGCTATGGCTACACCTTC. The complete variable domain, with remaining parts taken from reference TRBV19 and TRBJ1-2, reads DGGITQSPKYLFRKEGQNVTLSCEQNLNHDAMYWYRQDPGQGLRLIYYSQIVNDFQKGDIAEGYSVSREKKESFPLTVTSAQKNPTAFYLCASSITGGGYGYTFGSGTRLTVV.

The sample holds many counts of this clonotype. The rearrangement uses TRBV7-2 and TRBJ2-7, with 7 bases that match TRBD1. The length of the CDR3 is 13 residues. J was trimmed by 2 bases and V by 3 bases; bases with no gene match: 1. Germline lookup yields CDR1 SGHTA and CDR2 FQGNSA. The CDR3 region has the DNA TGTGCCAGCAGCTTCGACAGGGCCTACGAGCAGTACGTC. This gives the protein CASSFDRAYEQYV.

This chain joins TRBV27 and TRBJ2-5, with D uncertain. Trimming left V 7 bases short and J 0 bases short, with 15 bases between. CDR1 MNHEY and CDR2 SMNVEV come from the germline V gene (reference sequence). The CDR3 has 15 residues. For the CDR3, the DNA is TGTGCCAGCATGGTAACGGGCCCCTACCAAGAGACCCAGTACTTC. Protein: CASMVTGPYQETQYF.

This clonotype was seen many times. The rearrangement uses TRBV29-1 and TRBJ2-5, with 12 bases aligning to TRBD2. The V gene's germline CDR1 is SQVTM and CDR2 ANQGSEA. V lost 3 bases, J lost 5 bases, and 7 bases stayed unmatched. CDR3 length: 15 amino acids. CDR3 nucleotide sequence: TGCAGCGTTGACCCTAGCGGGGGGGTCCGGGAGACCCAGTACTTC. This codes for CSVDPSGGVRETQYF.

In its sample, this clonotype was seen a few times. This chain links TRBV7-2 with TRBJ1-6; D may be TRBD1 (5 bases). Germline values: CDR1 SGHTA, CDR2 FQGNSA. V was pared by 5 bases and J by 8 bases, with 19 bases between. This CDR3 is 16 amino acids long. The CDR3 is CASSRQSLRIDSPLHF. In nucleotides, the CDR3 is TGTGCCAGCAGCCGACAGAGCTTAAGGATCGATTCACCCCTCCACTTT.

This clonotype was found many times. The chain couples TRBV23-1 to TRBJ1-6; D is ambiguous. TRBV23-1 falls under the ORF class, with uncertain function. The CDR3 covers 11 residues. Trimming took 2 bases from V and 7 from J, leaving 0 bases between them. In DNA, the CDR3 is TGCGCCAGCAGTCAAAATTCACCCCTCCACTTT. It codes for CASSQNSPLHF.

The table lists this clonotype with a few counts. The chain employs TRBV18 and TRBJ1-2; D is unresolved. The V gene's germline CDR1 is KGHSH and CDR2 LQKENI. V was trimmed by 6 bases and J by 6 bases, leaving 11 bases between them. The CDR3 is 12 residues long. CDR3 residues: CASSLPGDGYTF. The CDR3 region has the DNA TGTGCCAGCTCCCTACCAGGAGATGGCTACACCTTC.

This clonotype was observed a few times. The chain carries TRBV19 and TRBJ1-2; D gene unclear. V gave up 1 base and J gave up 8 bases, with 20 bases separating them. Germline loops: CDR1 LNHDA, CDR2 SQIVND (reference sequence). This CDR3 has 16 residues. The CDR3 loop reads CASSIGNRGMASGYTF. The CDR3 region has the DNA TGTGCCAGTAGTATAGGGAACCGTGGAATGGCATCCGGCTACACCTTC.

This clonotype has only a few counts. J is TRBJ1-3 and V is TRBV19; no clear D gene. CDR3 length: 14 amino acids. CDR1 is LNHDA, CDR2 SQIVND, per germline (reference sequence). V dropped 7 bases and J dropped 1 base, with 11 bases sitting between them. CDR3 in DNA: TGTGCCAGTATGAGCTGGACGTCTGGAAACACCATATATTTT. Its protein product is CASMSWTSGNTIYF.

The rearrangement joins TRBV10-2 to TRBJ2-3; D is unresolved. CDR1 is WSHSY, CDR2 SAAADI, per germline. This CDR3 has 11 residues. Trimming removed 7 bases from V and 6 bases from J, with 8 bases in between. CDR3 nucleotide sequence: TGCGCCAGCACTCAACTCGATACGCAGTATTTT. Encoded protein: CASTQLDTQYF.

About this clonotype: This may be a read error, as it is one base from a much larger clone. This chain connects TRBV15 to TRBJ1-5; D remains unclear. Germline values: CDR1 LNHNV, CDR2 YYDKDF (reference sequence). With 0 bases removed from V and 6 bases from J, the gap between germline ends came to 3 bases. This CDR3 region has 12 residues. The CDR3 here is CATSRDSQPQHF. CDR3 bases: TGTGCCACCAGCAGAGATTCTCAGCCCCAGCATTTT.

As concerns this clonotype: Just one base apart from a much larger clone, this may be a read error. This chain connects TRBV4-2 to TRBJ2-7; D unresolved. This CDR3 is built from 16 residues. Germline values: CDR1 LGHNA, CDR2 YNFKEQ. The ends were cut back, 3 bases at V and 0 bases at J, with 15 bases in the middle. CDR3 coding DNA: TGTGCCAGCAGCCAGTGGGGTGGGGAAAGCTCCTACGAGCAGTACTTC. Its protein is CASSQWGGESSYEQYF.

This clonotype appeared many times. J is TRBJ2-1 and V is TRBV29-1, with D possibly being TRBD1 (7 bases). This CDR3 contains 12 residues. Germline V lookup: CDR1 SQVTM, CDR2 ANQGSEA. The V gene lost 3 bases and the J gene lost 6 bases, with 9 bases spanning the gap. The CDR3 loop reads CSVDRGVNEQFF. The DNA for the CDR3 is TGCAGCGTTGACAGGGGGGTCAATGAGCAGTTCTTC.

This clonotype was picked up a small number of times. The genes are TRBV6-1 and TRBJ2-5, with D tentatively TRBD1 or TRBD2 (7 bases each). V shed 4 bases and J shed 1 base, with 16 bases lying between them. The CDR3 runs to 16 residues. CDR1 is MNHNS and CDR2 is SASEGT in the germline V gene. The CDR3 protein is CASSGGGGGPQETQYF. CDR3 coding DNA: TGTGCCAGCAGTGGGGGAGGGGGCGGGCCCCAAGAGACCCAGTACTTC.